The 28 T cell receptor beta chains in this list originate from one sample, sequenced in a study of cytomegalovirus exposure and HLA in healthy donors. PCR was performed using 60 Vbeta and 13 Jbeta primers. Assay: immunoSEQ multiplex PCR; the TCRdb copy retains only in-frame clones and omits some. In the table there are around 140,000 clones, around 72% of which are singletons. The sequencing sample was made of PBMCs. The receptor source for this set is a man aged 45 to 65 in good health and CMV-seropositive.

This clone was picked up a small number of times. The V and J genes are TRBV7-8 and TRBJ2-7, with TRBD2 matching over 9 bases. CDR1 is SGHVS, CDR2 FQNEAQ, per germline. V lost 4 bases and J lost 3; bases outside the gene matches: 13. CDR3 size: 17 residues. CDR3 nucleotide sequence: TGTGCCAGCAGCTACAGCGGGAGGTCTCCGAATTTCTACGAGCAGTACTTC. Encoded protein: CASSYSGRSPNFYEQYF.

This clone was seen a few times. CDR3 in DNA: TGTGCCAGCACCCTCGGGGGGCGAGGGGGGACGCAGTATTTT. Translation gives CASTLGGRGGTQYF. The chain joins TRBV5-4 to TRBJ2-3; a possible D gene is TRBD2 (7 bases). The V end was cut by 6 bases, the J end by 9 bases, with 20 bases between. Germline lookup yields CDR1 SGHNT and CDR2 YYREEE (reference sequence). The CDR3 totals 14 residues.

This chain joins TRBV4-1 and TRBJ2-1; no firm D call. Germline assignment: CDR1 MGHRA and CDR2 YSYEKL. The CDR3 contains 18 residues. Trimming took 5 bases from V and 5 from J, leaving 25 bases between them. The CDR3 reads CASSYEETVNLGHNEQFF. In DNA form, the CDR3 reads TGCGCCAGCAGCTACGAGGAGACGGTCAACCTAGGTCACAATGAGCAGTTCTTC.

This chain's CDR3 is CASSIAYTGEAFF. The CDR3 coding sequence is TGTGCCAGTAGTATAGCCTATACAGGGGAGGCTTTCTTT. V gene TRBV19 combines with J gene TRBJ1-1, with 7 nucleotides matching TRBD1. Trimming cost V 1 base and J 11 bases; bases outside gene matches: 7. Germline V CDR1 and CDR2: LNHDA, SQIVND (reference sequence). The CDR3 runs to 13 residues.

The genes are TRBV5-1 and TRBJ1-2; maybe TRBD1 (6 bases). The CDR3 length is 13 residues. The ends were cut back, 0 bases at V and 6 bases at J, with 9 bases in the middle. Germline-derived CDR1 and CDR2 are SGHRS and YFSETQ. The CDR3 coding sequence is TGCGCCAGCAGCTTGGCAGGGGAAAATGGCTACACCTTC. Translated: CASSLAGENGYTF.

The V gene is TRBV19, the J gene TRBJ1-5, with 10 bases matching TRBD1. Germline CDR1 is LNHDA and CDR2 is SQIVND (reference sequence). V lost 5 bases and J lost 2; bases outside the gene matches: 6. This CDR3 is 16 amino acids long. In DNA form, the CDR3 reads TGTGCCAGTAGTCCTCGACAGGGGGCTGGCAATCAGCCCCAGCATTTT. Amino acid sequence: CASSPRQGAGNQPQHF.

The CDR3 sequence: CASSLDGDQYF. As DNA, the CDR3 is TGTGCCAGCAGCTTAGACGGGGACCAGTACTTC. V gene TRBV7-9 combines with J gene TRBJ2-5, with D tentatively TRBD2 (5 bases). Germline-derived CDR1 and CDR2 are SEHNR and FQNEAQ (reference sequence). The V end was cut by 1 base, the J end by 10 bases, with 7 bases between. This CDR3 has 11 amino acids.

V usage is TRBV9 and J usage is TRBJ1-1; no definite D call. Germline V gene lookup returns CDR1 SGDLS and CDR2 YYNGEE. V lost 4 bases and J 6 bases, leaving 13 bases between the germline ends. The CDR3 contains 13 residues. CDR3 amino acids: CASSPPGEAEAFF. The CDR3 DNA follows: TGTGCCAGCAGCCCCCCAGGTGAAGCTGAAGCTTTCTTT.

The rearrangement uses TRBV7-9 and TRBJ2-1, with 11 bases that match TRBD2. This CDR3 has 15 amino acids. Trimming removed 5 bases from V and 8 bases from J; junction bases left unmatched: 8. CDR1 is SEHNR and CDR2 is FQNEAQ in the germline V gene (reference sequence). The CDR3 nucleotides read TGTGCCAGCAGCCCCCGGGGTAGCGGGGGGGATGAGCAGTTCTTC. Translated: CASSPRGSGGDEQFF.

The CDR3: CASGPRGRNTEAFF. The CDR3 DNA reads TGTGCTAGTGGCCCCAGGGGACGGAACACTGAAGCTTTCTTT. The rearrangement uses TRBV12-5 and TRBJ1-1; tentatively, D is TRBD1 (6 bases). Germline V CDR1 and CDR2: LGHNT, FRNRAP. Trimming removed 6 bases from V and 1 base from J, with 12 bases in between. The length of the CDR3 is 14 residues.

This chain uses TRBV5-1 with TRBJ2-7; TRBD2 agrees at 8 bases. The germline gives CDR1 SGHRS, CDR2 YFSETQ. The CDR3 is made up of 15 amino acids. J gave up 6 bases and V 4 bases, and 12 bases lay outside the gene matches. DNA for the CDR3: TGCGCCAGCAGCGAGCGGGGGCCCCCTGCGTCCGAGCAGTACTTC. It encodes CASSERGPPASEQYF.

The genes are TRBV12-5 and TRBJ2-7, with a tentative D call TRBD1 (6 bases). The length of the CDR3 is 17 residues. The V end was cut by 2 bases, the J end by 6 bases, with 23 bases between. Germline lookup yields CDR1 LGHNT and CDR2 FRNRAP. DNA for the CDR3: TGTGCTAGTGGTTTGATTACAGGGCTCCTGCCTGCCTTCGAGCAGTACTTC. Translation gives CASGLITGLLPAFEQYF.

This sequence joins TRBV7-2 and TRBJ1-2, with 11 bases aligning to TRBD1. This CDR3 has 13 residues. Unmatched junction bases numbered 4, after V lost 5 bases and J lost 8 bases. Germline loops: CDR1 SGHTA, CDR2 FQGNSA. The CDR3 is CASSTGQGGGYTF. The CDR3 nucleotides read TGTGCCAGCAGCACGGGACAGGGGGGCGGCTACACCTTC.

The chain combines TRBV5-6 with TRBJ1-1; 8 bases match TRBD1. The CDR3 totals 16 residues. The germline CDR1 and CDR2 sequences are SGHDT and YYEEEE. V dropped 2 bases and J dropped 4; count of bases not matched to a gene: 10. The CDR3 region is CASSFSGGSRFTEAFF. Here the CDR3 DNA reads TGTGCCAGCAGCTTCTCAGGGGGCTCGAGGTTCACTGAAGCTTTCTTT.

V is TRBV4-1 and J is TRBJ1-5, with D perhaps matching TRBD1 (6 bases). The V and J ends lost 3 bases and 5 bases respectively, with 14 bases between them. The CDR3 is 15 residues long. Germline V gene lookup returns CDR1 MGHRA and CDR2 YSYEKL. The CDR3 DNA is TGCGCCAGCAGCCATTTACAGGGCAATCATCAGCCCCAGCATTTT. It translates to CASSHLQGNHQPQHF.

The chain is built from TRBV19 and TRBJ1-2, with D perhaps matching TRBD1 (6 bases). Trimming cost V 6 bases and J 8 bases, with 19 bases left between them. The CDR3 is made up of 14 amino acids. Germline V gene data show CDR1 as LNHDA and CDR2 as SQIVND (reference sequence). CDR3 nucleotide sequence: TGTGCCAGTAGACTGAAGGCAGGGGAGCGGGGCTACACCTTC. Encoded protein: CASRLKAGERGYTF.

With regard to this clone: Relative to the germline gene, one junction end is altered; a read error may explain this. The chain joins TRBV5-1 to TRBJ1-5; tentatively, D is TRBD1 (5 bases). From germline, CDR1 is SGHRS and CDR2 YFSETQ. This CDR3 has 13 amino acids. The CDR3 DNA reads TGTGCCAGCACGGCAGGGAACGGTCAGCCCCAGCATTTT. It yields the protein CASTAGNGQPQHF.

This chain uses TRBV27 with TRBJ1-1, with TRBD1 matching over 7 bases. Trimming removed 5 bases from V and 1 base from J; junction bases left unmatched: 4. This CDR3 has 14 amino acids. Germline V lookup: CDR1 MNHEY, CDR2 SMNVEV (reference sequence). Here the CDR3 DNA reads TGTGCCAGCAGTCCGGGACAGCCGAACACTGAAGCTTTCTTT. Encoded protein: CASSPGQPNTEAFF.

This clone showed up just a few times. The V and J genes are TRBV2 and TRBJ1-2; 7 bases agree with TRBD1. This CDR3 is 16 amino acids long. CDR1 is SNHLY and CDR2 is FYNNEI in the germline V gene. V shed 0 bases and J 3 bases; nucleotides not matched to a gene: 7. The DNA of the CDR3 is TGTGCCAGCAGTGAAGCCCGGGCAGGGGGATACTATGGCTACACCTTC. It is translated as CASSEARAGGYYGYTF.

The chain employs TRBV9 and TRBJ1-6; a weak D match, TRBD1 (5 bases). The CDR3 extends over 16 amino acids. The germline V and J ends were trimmed by 3 bases and 0 bases, with 10 bases remaining between them. Germline loops: CDR1 SGDLS, CDR2 YYNGEE. This CDR3 is CASSGREGSYNSPLHF. CDR3 nucleotide sequence: TGTGCCAGCAGCGGCAGGGAGGGCTCCTATAATTCACCCCTCCACTTT.

The J gene is TRBJ1-5, the V gene TRBV12-5; the D is unclear. V lost 5 bases to trimming and J lost 7 bases, with 18 bases between them. Germline V gives CDR1 LGHNT, CDR2 FRNRAP. This CDR3 has 15 amino acids. CDR3 amino acids: CASGPGSTAQQPQHF. The DNA for the CDR3 is TGTGCTAGTGGTCCCGGGTCTACCGCTCAGCAGCCCCAGCATTTT.

This clone was seen a few times. The V gene is TRBV11-3, the J gene TRBJ2-7, with 7 bases aligning to TRBD1. Germline V gives CDR1 SGHNT, CDR2 YENEEA. The V segment lost 8 bases and the J segment 4 bases; nucleotides outside the gene matches: 8. The CDR3 totals 13 residues. The CDR3 reads CASGDGTDYEQYF. CDR3 sequence (DNA): TGTGCCAGCGGGGACGGGACAGATTACGAGCAGTACTTC.

The chain recombines TRBV5-6 with TRBJ2-5; TRBD1 might be the D (5 bases). This CDR3 has 13 amino acids. Germline CDR1 and CDR2: SGHDT and YYEEEE. V lost 1 base to trimming and J lost 5 bases, with 9 bases between them. The chain's CDR3 is CASSLQGSETQYF. The CDR3 region has the DNA TGTGCCAGCAGCTTGCAGGGAAGTGAGACCCAGTACTTC.

V gene TRBV9 combines with J gene TRBJ1-1; D unclear. This CDR3 region has 16 residues. Between the trimmed V and J ends, which lost 0 bases and 1 base, there was a span of 13 bases. Germline values: CDR1 SGDLS, CDR2 YYNGEE. The chain's CDR3 is CASSVEPLRQNTEAFF. The CDR3 bases are TGTGCCAGCAGCGTAGAACCGCTCAGACAGAACACTGAAGCTTTCTTT.

The chain recombines TRBV19 with TRBJ1-2; 7 nucleotides align to TRBD1. This CDR3 comprises 14 residues. Looked up from germline, CDR1 is LNHDA and CDR2 is SQIVND (reference sequence). The trim removed 2 bases at V and 6 bases at J, leaving 6 bases unmatched. This CDR3 is CASSILGQPNGYTF. The CDR3 coding sequence is TGTGCCAGTAGTATACTGGGACAGCCAAATGGCTACACCTTC.

The chain joins TRBV9 to TRBJ2-3, with a weak D call TRBD1 (5 bases). Germline V gene lookup returns CDR1 SGDLS and CDR2 YYNGEE. The CDR3 extends over 16 amino acids. Trimming pared 1 base from V and 2 bases from J, leaving 14 bases between. The CDR3 nucleotides read TGTGCCAGCAGCGTAAGGGGCTTCAGCCTCACAGATACGCAGTATTTT. It specifies CASSVRGFSLTDTQYF.

A few counts support this clone. This chain joins TRBV4-2 and TRBJ2-5; 9 nucleotides agree with TRBD2. This CDR3 has 15 amino acids. Trimming at V came to 1 base and at J to 4 bases, leaving 4 bases not matched to a gene. CDR1 LGHNA and CDR2 YNFKEQ come from the germline V gene. CDR3 DNA: TGTGCCAGCAGCCAAGTGACTAGCGGAGTAGAGACCCAGTACTTC. This gives the protein CASSQVTSGVETQYF.

The chain joins TRBV7-9 to TRBJ2-1, with 13 nucleotides matching TRBD2. The CDR3 has 15 amino acids. Germline V gene data show CDR1 as SEHNR and CDR2 as FQNEAQ (reference sequence). V trimming: 5 bases; J trimming: 7 bases; junction bases outside the gene matches: 5. The CDR3 nucleotides are TGTGCCAGCAGCCGGCCGGGACTAGCGGGGAATGAGCAGTTCTTC. Translated: CASSRPGLAGNEQFF.